Shown below are 8 T cell receptor beta chains from a single sample sequenced in a study of OX40 agonist ivuxolimab in advanced cancers. Clones were read by immunoSEQ multiplex PCR, and TCRdb kept only the in-frame ones, dropping some. The sample records about 60,000 clones, around 93% being singletons. Source: CD4+ or CD8+ T cells sorted from blood, taken in a trial of the OX40 agonist ivuxolimab. The origin of the receptors is an adult with an advanced solid tumor such as melanoma, head and neck, liver or kidney cancer.

This sequence joins TRBV6-5 and TRBJ1-2, with TRBD1 matching over 7 bases. CDR1 and CDR2 from the germline V gene are MNHEY and SVGAGI. CDR3 length: 12 amino acids. The trim removed 10 bases at V and 3 bases at J, leaving 5 bases unmatched. For the CDR3, the DNA is TGTGCCACAACCACAGGGGACTATGGCTACACCTTC. Amino acids: CATTTGDYGYTF.

The J gene is TRBJ2-7, the V gene TRBV28, with D unclear. CDR1 MDHEN and CDR2 SYDVKM come from the germline V gene. The V gene lost 7 bases and the J gene lost 2 bases, with 12 bases spanning the gap. The CDR3 is 13 amino acids. DNA for the CDR3: TGTGCCAGCACGACGGAATCGGCCTACGAGCAGTACTTC. Its translation: CASTTESAYEQYF. Looking up the rest from reference TRBV28 and TRBJ2-7 gives the full variable domain: DVKVTQSSRYLVKRTGEKVFLECVQDMDHENMFWYRQDPGLGLRLIYFSYDVKMKEKGDIPEGYSVSREKKERFSLILESASTNQTSMYLCASTTESAYEQYFGPGTRLTVT.

This clone has more than one count but fewer than ten. The CDR3 DNA follows: TGTGCCAGCAGTTACTCGAGTGGGCGACTCCACTTT. This sequence encodes CASSYSSGRLHF. This chain connects TRBV6-5 to TRBJ1-6, with D unclear. Germline CDR1 MNHEY, CDR2 SVGAGI. This CDR3 contains 12 residues. Trimming stripped 0 bases from V and 16 bases from J, with 10 bases between.

The chain employs TRBV28 and TRBJ2-2, with a possible D match to TRBD2 (5 bases). V lost 6 bases and J lost 10, with 12 bases in between. The CDR3 covers 12 residues. Germline CDR1 reads MDHEN; CDR2 reads SYDVKM. In DNA form, the CDR3 reads TGTGCCAGCAGCTTGGGAGCCGTGGAGCTGTTTTTT. Its protein product is CASSLGAVELFF.

This clone has a single count. In DNA form, the CDR3 reads TGCGCCAGCAGCCAAGATCAATTAACGACGGACGCTATCTTTGGCTACACCTTC. Amino acid sequence: CASSQDQLTTDAIFGYTF. This chain joins TRBV4-1 and TRBJ1-2; D is uncertain. The CDR3 runs to 18 residues. Per germline, CDR1 MGHRA and CDR2 YSYEKL. Trimming stripped 0 bases from V and 7 bases from J, with 24 bases between.

V is TRBV27 and J is TRBJ2-5; D call uncertain. Near its end, the DNA agrees better with TRBJ2-7, so the J call may be wrong. The germline gives CDR1 MNHEY, CDR2 SMNVEV (reference sequence). The length of the CDR3 is 13 residues. The CDR3 spells CASSFAESYEQYF. The CDR3 coding sequence is TGTGCCAGCAGTTTTGCGGAATCCTACGAGCAGTACTTC.

CDR3 DNA sequence: TGTGCCAGCAGTGATGGAACGAGGGTTAACTATGGCTACACCTTC. Amino acid sequence: CASSDGTRVNYGYTF. The genes are TRBV2 and TRBJ1-2; D unclear. The germline gives CDR1 SNHLY, CDR2 FYNNEI. The V gene lost 3 bases and the J gene lost 1 base, with 12 bases spanning the gap. This CDR3 is built from 15 residues.

The chain couples TRBV4-1 to TRBJ1-1, with a tentative D call TRBD1 (6 bases). The CDR3 sequence is 15 residues long. Trimming shortened V by 5 bases and J by 0 bases, and 13 bases separated the two germline ends. The germline V gene encodes CDR1 MGHRA and CDR2 YSYEKL. Here the CDR3 DNA reads TGCGCCAGCAGCGCTACGGACAGTATGAACACTGAAGCTTTCTTT. Its translation: CASSATDSMNTEAFF.